This TCR beta chain was observed in a study of cytomegalovirus exposure and HLA in healthy donors. The trim removed 3 bases at V and 4 bases at J, leaving 16 bases unmatched. The germline V gene has CDR1 MGHDK and CDR2 SYGVNS. This CDR3 spans 18 amino acids. The primer mix had 60 Vbeta and 13 Jbeta primers. The method was immunoSEQ multiplex PCR; TCRdb's version includes in-frame clones alone and lacks a portion of them. The sample consists of approximately 290,000 clones, 75% to 85% of them appearing once. This receptor was taken from a girl aged 2 to 9 in good health and CMV-seronegative. The sample comprised PBMCs. The V gene is TRBV25-1, the J gene TRBJ2-3, with 7 bases identical to TRBD1. The CDR3 protein is CASSDLSSRQGRADTQYF. The CDR3 nucleotides are TGTGCCAGCAGTGACTTATCCTCGAGACAGGGAAGAGCAGATACGCAGTATTTT.